This TCR beta chain was sequenced during a study of Tregs in tolerant kidney transplant recipients. Points from the study as a whole: Activated donor B cell expansion appeared to reveal the most relevant donor-specific TCRbeta repertoire. Biological reproducibility was not directly addressed, but technical replication error appeared minimal.

This CDR3 spans 14 amino acids. Per the germline V gene, CDR1 is MNHEY and CDR2 is SVGAGI. V was shortened by 6 bases and J by 0 bases, with 9 bases between the two germline ends. Clones were read by immunoSEQ multiplex PCR, and TCRdb kept only the in-frame ones, dropping some. This table holds about 110,000 clones, about 90% found once. Remarks on this clone: As yet, its antigen is unknown.

This rearrangement joins TRBV6-5 to TRBJ1-3; no definite D call. Sequences were derived from CD4+ T cells from blood, sampled before the transplant. The receptor was derived from a human donor who received a combined kidney and bone marrow transplant. The CDR3 region has the DNA TGTGCCAGCAGCCGCAGTCTCTCTGGAAACACCATATATTTT. This encodes CASSRSLSGNTIYF.